The clone carrying this TCR beta chain was seen repeatedly, ten times or more. The CDR3 is made up of 12 amino acids. J was trimmed by 7 bases and V by 7 bases; bases with no gene match: 3. Germline loops: CDR1 MNHEY, CDR2 SVGEGT. The record originates from a study of low-dose radiotherapy and immunotherapy resistance in tumors. In the study overall: Cohort 1 patients were irradiated with 0.5 Gy fractions every 2 weeks to 6.5 Gy total. Each patient was administered nivolumab intravenously at 240 mg, which was a flat dose, every two weeks, along with intravenous ipilimumab at 1 mg/kg every six weeks.

Time point indicated: after trial treatment. Noted treatment: LDRT plus nivolumab, ipilimumab, low-dose cyclophosphamide and aspirin (RACIN trial). As their treatment, donors received nivolumab, ipilimumab, aspirin, low-dose cyclophosphamide and low-dose radiotherapy. The patients who were eligible all carried advanced solid tumors that lacked tumor-infiltrating lymphocytes, meaning the tumors were TIL-negative. TRAV- and TRBV-specific primers were used for first-strand cDNA, which covered alpha and beta chains. PCR amplification of the TCRs was performed with Phusion for 15 to 25 PCR cycles, and it relied on a constant-region primer together with a V-primer adapter. From the reads, TCRdb called clonotypes with MiXCR, one entry per CDR3 protein. The table has approximately 100,000 distinct CDR3 sequences, more than 20% seen once.

The rearrangement uses TRBV6-2 or TRBV6-3 and TRBJ2-2; 7 bases map to TRBD1. The receptor's source is a male donor with prostate cancer. Sequencing used PBMCs, obtained after low-dose radiotherapy plus immunotherapy. This chain's CDR3 is CASNDRVGELFF. CDR3 nucleotides: TGTGCCAGCAACGACAGGGTCGGGGAGCTGTTTTTT.